The following is a T cell receptor (beta chain) sequence with its context. This clonotype turned up a few times. What this receptor recognizes is not known. No per-base quality is available; no much larger clone lies one base away. The record originates from a study of human T cells and chemical hapten exposure (dated by TCRdb to about 2021). General notes on the study: For sensitization, 2% DPC in acetone was applied to an approximately 2 cm by approximately 2 cm area of upper inner arm skin. The patient cohort, mostly female, included alopecia areata with under or over 50% scalp involvement, alopecia totalis and alopecia universalis. Patient blood was sampled pre-sensitization (week 0) and at 2, 6 and about 24 weeks after DPC sensitization. Weekly therapeutic DPC doses were additionally applied to the scalp of patients throughout the roughly 24-week study period. Libraries were pooled for sequencing, and per-sample TCR yields varied mainly because of small differences in library volumes within the pool. The study tracked peripheral blood TCR repertoire changes in vivo during primary and secondary sensitization to the hapten diphenylcyclopropenone (DPC) in alopecia patients. For TCR sequencing, blood came from 25 to 35 alopecia patients at anywhere from one to four time points (pre-sensitization, 2, 6 and 24 weeks). Patch testing was performed on the upper back with Finn chambers containing 0.01% DPC, and the patch tests were scored after 6 days according to International Contact Dermatitis Research Group standards.

The germline V and J ends show losses of 5 bases and 6 bases respectively, and no gene match explains 3 bases of the junction. From the cysteine through the phenylalanine, the CDR3 covers 14 amino acids. The only DNA kept is the CDR3, 42 bases in frame from the first base. According to the germline V gene, CDR1 reads SQVTM and CDR2 reads ANQGSEA. Interpreted using the paper, the time point label stands for: pre-sensitization, week 0. Interpreted using the paper, the treatment or condition label stands for: therapeutic diphenylcyclopropenone sensitization with weekly scalp DPC. At each patch-test visit, blood was drawn before the patch test was applied. To be eligible, patients had to be aged 18 to 70, diagnosed with alopecia and judged suitable for DPC therapy, while pregnant patients were excluded. Total RNA was extracted from unfractionated whole blood that had been collected in Tempus Blood RNA tubes.

General conclusions and limits of the study: Expanded TCRs formed significantly more large CDR3 similarity clusters than pre-sensitization or healthy control sets, consistent with antigen-driven responses. After repeated subsampling, changes were observed in the strength of the expansion versus patch-test correlation and in the threshold at which the correlation became significant. Patch test score was positively correlated with the number of PT1 expanded TCRs, with significance at thresholds 8, 16 and 32 but not at 4. All patients had alopecia, a presumed autoimmune disease, so their immune response might differ from that of healthy individuals. DPC sensitization did not change how many TCRs were above 1 in 1000 frequency, and no evidence was found of alterations in global repertoire structure.

Libraries were made using RACE. Sequencer: NextSeq 500. During library preparation, unique molecular identifiers were attached to individual cDNA molecules so that TCRs could be counted in a quantitative, reproducible way. From each blood RNA sample, both TCR alpha and TCR beta chains were sequenced. On the authors' methods: Samples had a median of roughly 99,000 TCRs, with a range from about 23,224 to 700,000. V, J and CDR3 annotation of the TCR reads was carried out using the Decombinator software suite. For the PS versus PT1 abundance plots, all samples were subsampled to the same number of TCRs (28,000). TCRs were defined as expanded if absent before sensitization and observed at least eight times at the 2-week time point. Using fastp at Q25 and MiXCR, TCRdb reprocessed the public reads and kept productive beta chains. When rows share a CDR3 protein, they turn into one entry using the most common DNA and genes. What appears here as the V and J calls and clone size reflects TCRdb's work, not the paper's. The sample table contains about 260,000 distinct CDR3 sequences; only one count was recorded for around 9.3% of them. About 2.1% of the sample lies in the top ten.

The chain couples TRBV29-1 to TRBJ2-3, and 15 junction bases match TRBD2. Sequenced material: whole blood, taken in connection with sensitization to the hapten diphenylcyclopropenone (DPC). The clonotype comes from a woman in her forties with alopecia areata. Some clones in this sample may be carry-over from other donors' samples. At the DNA level, the sequence is TGCAGCGTTCGCGGACTAGCGGGAGGGGATACGCAGTATTTT. This gives the protein CSVRGLAGGDTQYF.